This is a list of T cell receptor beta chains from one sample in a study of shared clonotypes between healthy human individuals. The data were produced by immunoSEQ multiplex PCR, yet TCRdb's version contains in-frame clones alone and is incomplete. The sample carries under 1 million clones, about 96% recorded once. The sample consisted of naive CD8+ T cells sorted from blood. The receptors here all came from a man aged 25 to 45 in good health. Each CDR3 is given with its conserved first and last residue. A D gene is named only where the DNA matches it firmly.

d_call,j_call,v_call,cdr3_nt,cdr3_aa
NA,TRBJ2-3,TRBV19,TGTGCCACCGCTGTAACCAGCACAGATACGCAGTATTTT,CATAVTSTDTQYF
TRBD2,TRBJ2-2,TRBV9,TGTGCCAGCAGCGTAGCGGCGGGAGCGGAGCTGTTTTTT,CASSVAAGAELFF
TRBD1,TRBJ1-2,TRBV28,TGTGCCAGCAGTTTGAGGGGGGACAGGAACTATGGCTACACCTTC,CASSLRGDRNYGYTF
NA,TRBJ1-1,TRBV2,TGTGCCAGCAGCGGCACTGAAGCTTTCTTT,CASSGTEAFF
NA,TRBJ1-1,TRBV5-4,TGTGCCAGCAGCCCTGGGGGTTTGGGCACTGAAGCTTTCTTT,CASSPGGLGTEAFF
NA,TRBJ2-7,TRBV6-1,TGTGCCAGCAGTGAATGGGGGGAAGCCTACGAGCAGTACTTC,CASSEWGEAYEQYF
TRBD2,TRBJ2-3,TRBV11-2,TGTGCCAGCAGCTTAGAACCACTAGCGGGAGGGGGAGTTACGCAGTATTTT,CASSLEPLAGGGVTQYF
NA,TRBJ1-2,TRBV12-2,TGTGCAAGTGGGTTGTATGGCTACACCTTC,CASGLYGYTF
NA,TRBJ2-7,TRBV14,TGTGCCAGCAGCCCCGGGGGGCTCGAGCAGTACTTC,CASSPGGLEQYF
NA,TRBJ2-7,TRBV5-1,TGCGCCAGCAGCTTCCGTCCATTCTACGAGCAGTACTTC,CASSFRPFYEQYF